This T cell receptor (beta chain) was documented in a study of blood T cell repertoires in COVID-19. This table comes from immunoSEQ multiplex PCR, and its TCRdb copy is limited to in-frame clones, with some not included. This table has 200,000 to 250,000 clones, about 91% appearing once. The V gene lost 1 base and the J gene lost 14 bases, with 12 bases spanning the gap. Germline loops: CDR1 SGHDN, CDR2 FVKESK. This CDR3 is 13 amino acids long. The clonotype comes from a woman aged 25 to 39 with acute COVID-19. Sequencing used PBMCs or T cells enriched from blood (not recorded which). The chain combines TRBV14 with TRBJ1-6; the D is unclear. The CDR3 loop reads CASSQVPGVSLHF. CDR3 bases: TGTGCCAGCAGCCAAGTCCCGGGAGTGTCCCTCCACTTT.